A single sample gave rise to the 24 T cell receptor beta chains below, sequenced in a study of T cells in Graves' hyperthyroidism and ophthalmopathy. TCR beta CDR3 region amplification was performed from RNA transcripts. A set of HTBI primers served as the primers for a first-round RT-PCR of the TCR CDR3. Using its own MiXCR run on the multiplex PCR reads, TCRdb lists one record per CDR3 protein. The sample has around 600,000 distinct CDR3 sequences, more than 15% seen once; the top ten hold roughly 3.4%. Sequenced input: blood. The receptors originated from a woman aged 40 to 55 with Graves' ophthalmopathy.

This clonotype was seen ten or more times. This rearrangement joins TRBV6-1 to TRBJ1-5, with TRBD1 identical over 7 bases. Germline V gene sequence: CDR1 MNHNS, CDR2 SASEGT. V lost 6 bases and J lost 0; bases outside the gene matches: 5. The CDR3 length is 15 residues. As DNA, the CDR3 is TGTGCCAGCAGGGTTACAGGGGATAGCAATCAGCCCCAGCATTTT. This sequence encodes CASRVTGDSNQPQHF.

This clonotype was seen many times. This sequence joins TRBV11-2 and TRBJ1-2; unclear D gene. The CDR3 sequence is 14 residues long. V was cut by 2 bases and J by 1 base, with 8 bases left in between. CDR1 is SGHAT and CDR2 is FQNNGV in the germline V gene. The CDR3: CASSLNRVNYGYTF. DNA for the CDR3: TGTGCCAGCAGCTTAAACCGCGTTAACTATGGCTACACCTTC.

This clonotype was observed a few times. The CDR3 region is CASSPGDSSWPQHF. The DNA for the CDR3 is TGCGCCAGCAGCCCAGGGGACAGCTCTTGGCCCCAGCATTTT. V is TRBV5-1 and J is TRBJ1-5, with TRBD1 identical over 7 bases. The CDR3 spans 14 residues. Germline loops: CDR1 SGHRS, CDR2 YFSETQ. Trimming at V came to 4 bases and at J to 9 bases, leaving 10 bases not matched to a gene.

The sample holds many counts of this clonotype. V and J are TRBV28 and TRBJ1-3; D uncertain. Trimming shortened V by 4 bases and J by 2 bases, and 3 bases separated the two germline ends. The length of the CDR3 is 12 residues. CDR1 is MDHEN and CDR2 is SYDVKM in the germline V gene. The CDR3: CASSWAGNTIYF. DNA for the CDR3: TGTGCCAGCAGTTGGGCTGGAAACACCATATATTTT.

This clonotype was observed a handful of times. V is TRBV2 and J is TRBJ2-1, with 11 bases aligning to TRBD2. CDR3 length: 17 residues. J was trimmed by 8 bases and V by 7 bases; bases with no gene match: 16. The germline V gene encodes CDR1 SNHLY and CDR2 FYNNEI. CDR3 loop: CASTKTSGTLHVDEQFF. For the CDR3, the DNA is TGTGCCAGCACTAAGACTAGCGGGACGTTGCACGTAGATGAGCAGTTCTTC.

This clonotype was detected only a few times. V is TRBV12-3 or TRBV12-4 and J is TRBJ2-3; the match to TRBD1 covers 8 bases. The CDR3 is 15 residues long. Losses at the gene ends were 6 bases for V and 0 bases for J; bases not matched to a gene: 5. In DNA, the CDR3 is TGTGCCAGCAGCGACAGGGGCCAAAGCACAGATACGCAGTATTTT. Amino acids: CASSDRGQSTDTQYF.

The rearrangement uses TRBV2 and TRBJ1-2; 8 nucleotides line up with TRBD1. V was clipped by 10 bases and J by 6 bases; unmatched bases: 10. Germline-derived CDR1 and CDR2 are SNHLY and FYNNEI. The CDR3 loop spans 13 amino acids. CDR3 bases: TGTGCCACAGGACAGGGACGGGGCCATGGCTACACCTTC. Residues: CATGQGRGHGYTF.

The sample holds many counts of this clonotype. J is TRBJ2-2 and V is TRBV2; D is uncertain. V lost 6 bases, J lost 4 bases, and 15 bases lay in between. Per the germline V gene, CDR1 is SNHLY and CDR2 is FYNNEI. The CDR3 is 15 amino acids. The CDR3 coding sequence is TGTGCCAGCAGGGCCAGCGAAGGAGTCACCGGGGAGCTGTTTTTT. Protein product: CASRASEGVTGELFF.

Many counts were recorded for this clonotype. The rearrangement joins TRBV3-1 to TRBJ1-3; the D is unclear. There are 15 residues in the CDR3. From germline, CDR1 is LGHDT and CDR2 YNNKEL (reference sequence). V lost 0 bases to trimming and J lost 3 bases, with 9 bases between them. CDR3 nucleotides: TGTGCCAGCAGCCAAGACATGGTCCGTGGAAACACCATATATTTT. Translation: CASSQDMVRGNTIYF.

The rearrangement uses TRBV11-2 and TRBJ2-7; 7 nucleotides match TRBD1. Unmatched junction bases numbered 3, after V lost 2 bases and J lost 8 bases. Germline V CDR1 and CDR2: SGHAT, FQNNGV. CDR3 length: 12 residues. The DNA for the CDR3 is TGTGCCAGCAGCTTAACGACAGGGAAGCAGTACTTC. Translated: CASSLTTGKQYF. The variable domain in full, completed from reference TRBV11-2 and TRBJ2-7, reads EAGVAQSPRYKIIEKRQSVAFWCNPISGHATLYWYQQILGQGPKLLIQFQNNGVVDDSQLPKDRFSAERLKGVDSTLKIQPAKLEDSAVYLCASSLTTGKQYFGPGTRLTVT.

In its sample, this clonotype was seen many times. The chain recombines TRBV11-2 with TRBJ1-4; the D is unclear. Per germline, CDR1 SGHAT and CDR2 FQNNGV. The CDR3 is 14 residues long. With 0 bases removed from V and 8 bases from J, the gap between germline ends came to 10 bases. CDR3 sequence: CASSLDLRSEKLFF. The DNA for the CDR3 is TGTGCCAGCAGCTTAGATCTCAGGTCGGAAAAACTGTTTTTT.

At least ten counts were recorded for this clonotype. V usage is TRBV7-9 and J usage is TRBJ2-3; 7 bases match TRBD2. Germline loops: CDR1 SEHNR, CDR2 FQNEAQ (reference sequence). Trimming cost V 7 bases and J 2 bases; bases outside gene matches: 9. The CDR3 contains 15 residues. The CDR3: CASNDPGGITDTQYF. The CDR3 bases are TGTGCCAGCAACGACCCCGGGGGGATCACAGATACGCAGTATTTT.

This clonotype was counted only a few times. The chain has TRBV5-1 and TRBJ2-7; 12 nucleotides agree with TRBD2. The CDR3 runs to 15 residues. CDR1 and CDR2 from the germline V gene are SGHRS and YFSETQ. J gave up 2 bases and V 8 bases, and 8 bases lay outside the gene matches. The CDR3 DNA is TGCGCCAGTCCCTGGGCTAGCGGGAGGGCCTACGAGCAGTACTTC. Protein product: CASPWASGRAYEQYF.

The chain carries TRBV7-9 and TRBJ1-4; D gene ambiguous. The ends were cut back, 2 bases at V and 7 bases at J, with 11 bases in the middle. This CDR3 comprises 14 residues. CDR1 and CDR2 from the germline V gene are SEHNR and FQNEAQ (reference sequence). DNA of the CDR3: TGTGCCAGCAGCTTAAAGCAGGAAATTGAAAAACTGTTTTTT. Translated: CASSLKQEIEKLFF.

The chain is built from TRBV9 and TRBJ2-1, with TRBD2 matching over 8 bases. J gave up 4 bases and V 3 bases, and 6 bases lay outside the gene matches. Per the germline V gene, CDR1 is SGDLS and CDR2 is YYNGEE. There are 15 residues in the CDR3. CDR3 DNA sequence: TGTGCCAGCAGCGAAAGACTAGCGCGATACAATGAGCAGTTCTTC. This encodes CASSERLARYNEQFF.

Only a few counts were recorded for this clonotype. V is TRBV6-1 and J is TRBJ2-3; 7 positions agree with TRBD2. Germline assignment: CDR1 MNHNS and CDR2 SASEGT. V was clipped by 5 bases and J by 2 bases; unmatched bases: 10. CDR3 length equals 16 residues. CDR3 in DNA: TGTGCCAGCAGTACCGGGACTACTACGTACACAGATACGCAGTATTTT. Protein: CASSTGTTTYTDTQYF.

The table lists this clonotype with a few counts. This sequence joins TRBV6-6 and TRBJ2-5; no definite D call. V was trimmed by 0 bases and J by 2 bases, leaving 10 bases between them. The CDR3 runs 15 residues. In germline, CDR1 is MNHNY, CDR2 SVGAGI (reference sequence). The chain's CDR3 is CASSYSRLAQETQYF. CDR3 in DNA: TGTGCCAGCAGTTACTCGCGCTTGGCACAAGAGACCCAGTACTTC.

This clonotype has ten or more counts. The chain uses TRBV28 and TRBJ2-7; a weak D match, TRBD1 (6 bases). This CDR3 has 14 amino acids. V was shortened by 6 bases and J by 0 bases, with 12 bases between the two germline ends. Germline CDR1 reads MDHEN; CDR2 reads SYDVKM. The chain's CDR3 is CASRDSTSSYEQYF. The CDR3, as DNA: TGTGCCAGCAGGGACAGCACGAGCTCCTACGAGCAGTACTTC.

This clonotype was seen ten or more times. DNA of the CDR3: TGTGCCAGCAGCTCCCGACAGGCCCCCCAAGAGACCCAGTACTTC. This codes for CASSSRQAPQETQYF. The chain joins TRBV9 to TRBJ2-5, with a possible D match to TRBD1 (6 bases). CDR1 and CDR2 (germline): SGDLS, YYNGEE. The CDR3 has 15 amino acids. Trimming took 4 bases from V and 1 from J, leaving 14 bases between them.

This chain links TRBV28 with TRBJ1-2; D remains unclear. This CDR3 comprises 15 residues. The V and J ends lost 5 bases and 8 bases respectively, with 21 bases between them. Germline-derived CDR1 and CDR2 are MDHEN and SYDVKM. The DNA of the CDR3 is TGTGCCAGCAGTGGCCGTGGCCTTAGCATAGCCGGCTACACCTTC. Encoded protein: CASSGRGLSIAGYTF.

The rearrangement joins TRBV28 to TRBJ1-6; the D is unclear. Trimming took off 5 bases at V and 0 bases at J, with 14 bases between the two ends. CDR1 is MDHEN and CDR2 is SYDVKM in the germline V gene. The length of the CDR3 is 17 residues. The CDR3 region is CASSRNSGSSYNSPLHF. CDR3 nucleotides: TGTGCCAGCAGTCGAAATTCCGGGAGCTCCTATAATTCACCCCTCCACTTT.

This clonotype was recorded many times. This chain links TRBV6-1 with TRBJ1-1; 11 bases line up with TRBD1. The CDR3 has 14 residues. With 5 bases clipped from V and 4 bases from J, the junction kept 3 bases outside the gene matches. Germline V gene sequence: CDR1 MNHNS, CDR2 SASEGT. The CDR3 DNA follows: TGTGCCAGCAGTACAGGGACAGGGGGCACTGAAGCTTTCTTT. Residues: CASSTGTGGTEAFF.

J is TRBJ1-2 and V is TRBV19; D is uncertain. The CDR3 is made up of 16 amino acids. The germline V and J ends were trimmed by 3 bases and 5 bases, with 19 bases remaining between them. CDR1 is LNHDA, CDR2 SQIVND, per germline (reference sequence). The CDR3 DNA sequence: TGTGCCAGTAGTATTCGGTCAGAAAGCAGCGTATATGGCTACACCTTC. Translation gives CASSIRSESSVYGYTF. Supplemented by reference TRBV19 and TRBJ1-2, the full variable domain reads DGGITQSPKYLFRKEGQNVTLSCEQNLNHDAMYWYRQDPGQGLRLIYYSQIVNDFQKGDIAEGYSVSREKKESFPLTVTSAQKNPTAFYLCASSIRSESSVYGYTFGSGTRLTVV.

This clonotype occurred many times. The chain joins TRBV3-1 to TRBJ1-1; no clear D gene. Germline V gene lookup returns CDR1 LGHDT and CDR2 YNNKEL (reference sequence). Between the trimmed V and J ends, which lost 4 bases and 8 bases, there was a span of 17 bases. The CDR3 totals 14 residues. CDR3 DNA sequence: TGTGCCAGCAGCCTAGGTTTCGATTCACTGGAAGCTTTCTTT. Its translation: CASSLGFDSLEAFF.